This TCR beta chain derives from a study of OX40 agonist ivuxolimab in advanced cancers. Unmatched junction bases numbered 8, after V lost 4 bases and J lost 5 bases. The germline CDR1 and CDR2 sequences are SGHVS and FNYEAQ. This CDR3 contains 16 residues. Clones were read by immunoSEQ multiplex PCR, and TCRdb kept only the in-frame ones, dropping some. The sample gives tens of thousands of clones, around 90% of which show up once; about 12% is in the top ten. The receptor was derived from an adult with an advanced solid tumor such as melanoma, head and neck, liver or kidney cancer. The source material was CD4+ or CD8+ T cells sorted from blood, sampled in a trial of the OX40 agonist ivuxolimab. The V gene is TRBV7-6, the J gene TRBJ2-3, with 11 nucleotides matching TRBD1. CDR3 in DNA: TGTGCCAGCAGCTCCACCCGGGACAGGGGGTTAGATACGCAGTATTTT. Translating it yields CASSSTRDRGLDTQYF.